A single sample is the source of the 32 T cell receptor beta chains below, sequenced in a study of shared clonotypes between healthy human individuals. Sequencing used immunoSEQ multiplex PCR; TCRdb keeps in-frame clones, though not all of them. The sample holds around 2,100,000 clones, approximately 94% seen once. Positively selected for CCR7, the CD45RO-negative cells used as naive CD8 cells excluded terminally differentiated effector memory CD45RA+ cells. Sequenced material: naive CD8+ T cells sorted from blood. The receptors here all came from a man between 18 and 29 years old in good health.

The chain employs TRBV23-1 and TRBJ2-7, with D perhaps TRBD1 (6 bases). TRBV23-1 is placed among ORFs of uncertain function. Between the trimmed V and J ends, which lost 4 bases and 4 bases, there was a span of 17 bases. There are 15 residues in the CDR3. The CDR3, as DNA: TGCGCCAGCAGTCCTCACCCGACAGGTAGTTACGAGCAGTACTTC. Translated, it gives CASSPHPTGSYEQYF.

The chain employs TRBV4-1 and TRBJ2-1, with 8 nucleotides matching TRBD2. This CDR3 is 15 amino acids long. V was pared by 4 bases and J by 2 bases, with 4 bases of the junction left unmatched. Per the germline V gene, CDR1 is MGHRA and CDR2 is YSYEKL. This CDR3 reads CASSRERGTYNEQFF. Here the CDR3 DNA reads TGCGCCAGCAGCCGCGAGCGGGGGACCTACAATGAGCAGTTCTTC.

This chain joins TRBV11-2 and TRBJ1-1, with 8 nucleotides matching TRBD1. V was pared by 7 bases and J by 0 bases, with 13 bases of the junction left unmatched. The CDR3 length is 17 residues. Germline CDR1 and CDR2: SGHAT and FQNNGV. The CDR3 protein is CASIDLGTGVMNTEAFF. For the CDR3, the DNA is TGTGCCAGCATCGACCTCGGGACAGGTGTCATGAACACTGAAGCTTTCTTT.

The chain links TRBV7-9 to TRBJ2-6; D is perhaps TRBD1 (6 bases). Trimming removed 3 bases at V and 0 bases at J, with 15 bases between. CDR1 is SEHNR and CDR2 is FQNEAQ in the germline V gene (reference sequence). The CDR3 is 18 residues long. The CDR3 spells CASSFSGTRTSGANVLTF. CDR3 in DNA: TGTGCCAGCAGCTTTTCCGGGACACGTACCTCTGGGGCCAACGTCCTGACTTTC.

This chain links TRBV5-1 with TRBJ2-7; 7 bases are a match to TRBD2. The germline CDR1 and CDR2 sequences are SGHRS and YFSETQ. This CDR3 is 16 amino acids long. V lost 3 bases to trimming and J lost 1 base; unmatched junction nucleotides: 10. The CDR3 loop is CASSSGGSGASYEQYF. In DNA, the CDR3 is TGCGCCAGCAGCTCGGGCGGCAGCGGGGCATCCTACGAGCAGTACTTC. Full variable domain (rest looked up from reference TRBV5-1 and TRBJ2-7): KAGVTQTPRYLIKTRGQQVTLSCSPISGHRSVSWYQQTPGQGLQFLFEYFSETQRNKGNFPGRFSGRQFSNSRSEMNVSTLELGDSALYLCASSSGGSGASYEQYFGPGTRLTVT.

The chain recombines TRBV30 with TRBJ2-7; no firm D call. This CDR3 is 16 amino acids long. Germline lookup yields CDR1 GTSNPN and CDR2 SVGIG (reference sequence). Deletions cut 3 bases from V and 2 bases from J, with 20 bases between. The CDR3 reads CAWRGSPGLKAYEQYF. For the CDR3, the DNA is TGTGCCTGGAGGGGAAGTCCGGGTCTAAAAGCCTACGAGCAGTACTTC.

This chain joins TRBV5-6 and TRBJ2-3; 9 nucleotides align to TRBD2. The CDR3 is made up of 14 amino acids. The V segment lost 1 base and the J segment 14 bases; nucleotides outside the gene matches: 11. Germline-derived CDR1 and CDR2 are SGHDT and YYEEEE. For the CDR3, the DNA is TGTGCCAGCAGCTTGCCTAGCGGGACCGGACTGCTGTATTTT. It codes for CASSLPSGTGLLYF.

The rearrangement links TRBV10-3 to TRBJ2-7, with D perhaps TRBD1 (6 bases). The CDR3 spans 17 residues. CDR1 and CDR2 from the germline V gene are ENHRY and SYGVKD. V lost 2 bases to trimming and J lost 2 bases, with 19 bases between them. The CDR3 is CAISEDETGPGAYEQYF. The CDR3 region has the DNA TGTGCCATCAGTGAGGACGAGACAGGACCTGGGGCCTACGAGCAGTACTTC.

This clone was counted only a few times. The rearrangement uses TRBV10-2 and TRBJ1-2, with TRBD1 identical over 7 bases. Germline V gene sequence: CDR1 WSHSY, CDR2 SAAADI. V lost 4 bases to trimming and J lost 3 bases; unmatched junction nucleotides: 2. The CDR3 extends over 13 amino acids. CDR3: CASSGQGDYGYTF. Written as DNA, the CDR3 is TGCGCCAGCAGTGGACAGGGTGACTATGGCTACACCTTC.

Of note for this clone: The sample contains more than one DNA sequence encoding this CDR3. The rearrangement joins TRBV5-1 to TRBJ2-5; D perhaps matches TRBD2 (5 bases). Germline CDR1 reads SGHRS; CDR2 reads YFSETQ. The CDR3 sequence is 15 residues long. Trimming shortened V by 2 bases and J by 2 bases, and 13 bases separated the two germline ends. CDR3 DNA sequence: TGCGCCAGCAGCTTAGAGGGCGGTGGTCAAGAGACCCAGTACTTC. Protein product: CASSLEGGGQETQYF.

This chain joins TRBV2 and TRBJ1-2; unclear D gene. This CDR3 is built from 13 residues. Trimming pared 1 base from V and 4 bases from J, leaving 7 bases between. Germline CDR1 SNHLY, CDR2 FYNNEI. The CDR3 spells CASSEGQLYGYTF. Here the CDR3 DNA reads TGTGCCAGCAGTGAAGGGCAGCTCTATGGCTACACCTTC.

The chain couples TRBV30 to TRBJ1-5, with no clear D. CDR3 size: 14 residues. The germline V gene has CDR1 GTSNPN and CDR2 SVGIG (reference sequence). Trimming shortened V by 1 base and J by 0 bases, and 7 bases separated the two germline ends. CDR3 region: CAWSAVGSNQPQHF. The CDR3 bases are TGTGCCTGGAGTGCCGTCGGTAGCAATCAGCCCCAGCATTTT.

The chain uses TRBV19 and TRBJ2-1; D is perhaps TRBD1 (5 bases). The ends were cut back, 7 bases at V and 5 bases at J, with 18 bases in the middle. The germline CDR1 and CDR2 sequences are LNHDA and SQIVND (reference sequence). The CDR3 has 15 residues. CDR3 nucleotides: TGTGCCAGTACTCTAGGGGCCTCTCCCCACAATGAGCAGTTCTTC. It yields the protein CASTLGASPHNEQFF.

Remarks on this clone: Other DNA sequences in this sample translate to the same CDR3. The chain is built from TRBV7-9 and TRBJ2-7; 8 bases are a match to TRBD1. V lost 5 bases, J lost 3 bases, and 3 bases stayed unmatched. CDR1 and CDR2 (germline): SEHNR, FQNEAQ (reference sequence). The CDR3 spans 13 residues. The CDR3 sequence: CASSPGTGYEQYF. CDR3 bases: TGTGCCAGCAGCCCAGGGACAGGCTACGAGCAGTACTTC.

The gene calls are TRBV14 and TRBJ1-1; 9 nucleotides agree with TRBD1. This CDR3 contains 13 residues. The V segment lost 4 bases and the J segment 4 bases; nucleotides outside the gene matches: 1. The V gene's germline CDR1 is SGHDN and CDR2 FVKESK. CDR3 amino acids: CASSLDRGTEAFF. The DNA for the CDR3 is TGTGCCAGCAGCCTGGACAGGGGCACTGAAGCTTTCTTT.

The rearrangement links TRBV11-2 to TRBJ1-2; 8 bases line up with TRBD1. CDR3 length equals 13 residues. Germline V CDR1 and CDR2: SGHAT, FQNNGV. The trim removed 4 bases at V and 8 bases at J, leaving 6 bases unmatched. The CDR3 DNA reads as TGTGCCAGCAGCTCGGGACAGGCGGGGGGCTACACCTTC. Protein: CASSSGQAGGYTF.

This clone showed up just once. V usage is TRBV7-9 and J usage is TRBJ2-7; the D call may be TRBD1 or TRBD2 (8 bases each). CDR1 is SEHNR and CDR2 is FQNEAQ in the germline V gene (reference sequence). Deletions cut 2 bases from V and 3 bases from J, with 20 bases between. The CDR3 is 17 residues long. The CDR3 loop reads CASSLPGGTGRGYEQYF. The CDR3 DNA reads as TGTGCCAGCAGCTTACCGGGGGGGACAGGAAGAGGCTACGAGCAGTACTTC. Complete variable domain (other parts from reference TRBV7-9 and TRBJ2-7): DTGVSQNPRHKITKRGQNVTFRCDPISEHNRLYWYRQTLGQGPEFLTYFQNEAQLEKSRLLSDRFSAERPKGSFSTLEIQRTEQGDSAMYLCASSLPGGTGRGYEQYFGPGTRLTVT.

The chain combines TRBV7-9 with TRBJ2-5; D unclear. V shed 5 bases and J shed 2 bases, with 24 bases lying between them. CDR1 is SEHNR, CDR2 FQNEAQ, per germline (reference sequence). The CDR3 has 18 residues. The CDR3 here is CASSPESVFGPEQETQYF. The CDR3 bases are TGTGCCAGCAGCCCAGAGTCCGTTTTCGGCCCAGAACAAGAGACCCAGTACTTC. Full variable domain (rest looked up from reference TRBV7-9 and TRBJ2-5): DTGVSQNPRHKITKRGQNVTFRCDPISEHNRLYWYRQTLGQGPEFLTYFQNEAQLEKSRLLSDRFSAERPKGSFSTLEIQRTEQGDSAMYLCASSPESVFGPEQETQYFGPGTRLLVL.

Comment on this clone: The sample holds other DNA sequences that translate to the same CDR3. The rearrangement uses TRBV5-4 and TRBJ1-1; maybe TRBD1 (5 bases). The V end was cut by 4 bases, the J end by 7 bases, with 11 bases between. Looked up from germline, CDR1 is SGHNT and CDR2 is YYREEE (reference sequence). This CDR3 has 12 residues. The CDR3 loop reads CASSLDGGEAFF. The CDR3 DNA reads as TGTGCCAGCAGCCTTGACGGGGGTGAAGCTTTCTTT. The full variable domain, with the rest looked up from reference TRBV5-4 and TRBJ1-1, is ETGVTQSPTHLIKTRGQQVTLRCSSQSGHNTVSWYQQALGQGPQFIFQYYREEENGRGNFPPRFSGLQFPNYSSELNVNALELDDSALYLCASSLDGGEAFFGQGTRLTVV.

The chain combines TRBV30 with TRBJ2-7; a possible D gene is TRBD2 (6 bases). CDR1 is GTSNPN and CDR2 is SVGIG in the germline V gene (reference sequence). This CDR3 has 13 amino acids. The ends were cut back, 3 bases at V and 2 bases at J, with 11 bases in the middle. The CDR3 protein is CAWREGIPYEQYF. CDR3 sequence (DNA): TGTGCCTGGAGGGAGGGGATTCCCTACGAGCAGTACTTC.

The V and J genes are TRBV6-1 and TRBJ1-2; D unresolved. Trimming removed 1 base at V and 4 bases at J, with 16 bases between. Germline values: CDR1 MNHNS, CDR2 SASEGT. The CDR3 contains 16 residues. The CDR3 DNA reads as TGTGCCAGCAGTGAAGAAACTCAGAGAACTATCTATGGCTACACCTTC. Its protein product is CASSEETQRTIYGYTF.

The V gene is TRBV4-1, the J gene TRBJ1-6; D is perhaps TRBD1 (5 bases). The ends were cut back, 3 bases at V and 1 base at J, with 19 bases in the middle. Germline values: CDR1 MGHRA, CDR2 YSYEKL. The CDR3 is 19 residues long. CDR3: CASSQSGALPFSYNSPLHF. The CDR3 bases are TGCGCCAGCAGCCAGAGCGGGGCTCTCCCATTTTCCTATAATTCACCCCTCCACTTT.

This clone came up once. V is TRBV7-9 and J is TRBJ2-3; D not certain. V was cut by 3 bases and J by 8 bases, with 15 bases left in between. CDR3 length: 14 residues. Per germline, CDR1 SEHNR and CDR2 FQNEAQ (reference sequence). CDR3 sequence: CASSLDLALGTQYF. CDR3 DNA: TGTGCCAGCAGCTTGGATTTGGCCTTGGGTACGCAGTATTTT. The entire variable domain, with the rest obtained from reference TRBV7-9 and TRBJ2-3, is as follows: DTGVSQNPRHKITKRGQNVTFRCDPISEHNRLYWYRQTLGQGPEFLTYFQNEAQLEKSRLLSDRFSAERPKGSFSTLEIQRTEQGDSAMYLCASSLDLALGTQYFGPGTRLTVL.

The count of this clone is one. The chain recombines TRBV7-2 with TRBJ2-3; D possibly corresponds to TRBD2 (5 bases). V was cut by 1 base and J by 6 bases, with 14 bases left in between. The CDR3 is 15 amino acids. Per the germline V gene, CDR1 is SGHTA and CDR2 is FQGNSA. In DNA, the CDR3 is TGTGCCAGCAGCTTAGTCGGGATCATAGCGGATACGCAGTATTTT. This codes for CASSLVGIIADTQYF.

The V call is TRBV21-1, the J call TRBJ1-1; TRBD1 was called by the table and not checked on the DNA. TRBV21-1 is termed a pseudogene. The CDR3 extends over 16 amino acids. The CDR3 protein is CASSPLQQGLNTEAFF. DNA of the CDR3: TGTGCCAGCAGCCCGCTGCAACAGGGTCTAAACACTGAAGCTTTCTTT.

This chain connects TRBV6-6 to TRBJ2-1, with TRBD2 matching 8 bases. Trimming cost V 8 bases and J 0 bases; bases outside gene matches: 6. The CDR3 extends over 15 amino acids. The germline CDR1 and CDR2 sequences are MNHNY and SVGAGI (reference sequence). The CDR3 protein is CASGVAGNSYNEQFF. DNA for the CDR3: TGTGCCAGCGGAGTAGCGGGGAACTCCTACAATGAGCAGTTCTTC.

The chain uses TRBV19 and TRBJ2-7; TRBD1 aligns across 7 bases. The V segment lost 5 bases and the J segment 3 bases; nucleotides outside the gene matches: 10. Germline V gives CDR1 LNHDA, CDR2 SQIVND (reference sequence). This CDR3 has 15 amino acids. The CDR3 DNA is TGTGCCAGTAGTGCCCGGGACAGCGGACACTACGAGCAGTACTTC. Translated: CASSARDSGHYEQYF.

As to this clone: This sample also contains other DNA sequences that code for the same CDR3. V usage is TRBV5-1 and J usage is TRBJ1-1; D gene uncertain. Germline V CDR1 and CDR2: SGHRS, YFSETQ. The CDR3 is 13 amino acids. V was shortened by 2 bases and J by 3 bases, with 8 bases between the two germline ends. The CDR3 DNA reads TGCGCCAGCAGCTTCGGTGGGGACACTGAAGCTTTCTTT. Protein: CASSFGGDTEAFF.

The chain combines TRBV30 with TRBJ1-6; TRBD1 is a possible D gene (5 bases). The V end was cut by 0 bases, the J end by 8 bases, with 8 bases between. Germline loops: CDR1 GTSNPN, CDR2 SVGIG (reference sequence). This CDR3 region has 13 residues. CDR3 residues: CAWSVDSYSPLHF. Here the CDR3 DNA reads TGTGCCTGGAGTGTCGACAGCTATTCACCCCTCCACTTT.

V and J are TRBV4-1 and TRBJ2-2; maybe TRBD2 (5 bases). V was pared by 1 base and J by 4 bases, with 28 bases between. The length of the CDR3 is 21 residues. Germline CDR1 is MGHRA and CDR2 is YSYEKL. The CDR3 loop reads CASSQGVWFWRARGVTGELFF. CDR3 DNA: TGCGCCAGCAGCCAAGGGGTTTGGTTTTGGCGGGCTAGAGGAGTCACCGGGGAGCTGTTTTTT.

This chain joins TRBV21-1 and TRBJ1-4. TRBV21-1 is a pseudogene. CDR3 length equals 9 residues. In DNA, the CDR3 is TGTGCCAGCAATGAAAAACTGTTTTTT. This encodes CASNEKLFF.

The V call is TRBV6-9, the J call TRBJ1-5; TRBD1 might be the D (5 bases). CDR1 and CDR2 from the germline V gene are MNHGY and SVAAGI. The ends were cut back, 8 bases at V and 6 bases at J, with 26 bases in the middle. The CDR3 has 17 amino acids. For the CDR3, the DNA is TGTGCCAGCGTCCAAACCGGGGCGCAGCTATGCAGTCAGCCCCAGCATTTT. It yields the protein CASVQTGAQLCSQPQHF.